Listed below are T cell receptor beta chains from one sample, sequenced in a study of blood T cell repertoires in COVID-19. Repertoires were generated with immunoSEQ multiplex PCR, while TCRdb's copy carries only in-frame clones and drops some. The sample comprises approximately 69,000 clones, 82% of which are singletons, and roughly 13% rests with the top ten. Sequenced material: peripheral blood. These receptors were obtained from a woman of 80 years or more with acute or convalescent COVID-19. Each CDR3 is given with its conserved first and last residue. The D gene is left open where the match is weak. Size is omitted from some rows. Given values are once, few, many or a class for expanded clones.

d_call: TRBD2; v_call: TRBV7-2; clone_size: -; j_call: TRBJ2-7; cdr3_aa: CASSLAWTSGYNSYEQYF; cdr3_nt: TGTGCCAGCAGCTTAGCGTGGACTAGCGGGTATAATTCCTACGAGCAGTACTTC
d_call: -; v_call: TRBV27; clone_size: -; j_call: TRBJ2-6; cdr3_aa: CASRVGGANVLTF; cdr3_nt: TGTGCCAGCCGAGTCGGGGGGGCCAACGTCCTGACTTTC
d_call: TRBD2; v_call: TRBV13; clone_size: -; j_call: TRBJ2-1; cdr3_aa: CASSLNSGSYNEQFF; cdr3_nt: TGTGCCAGCAGCTTAAATAGCGGGAGTTACAATGAGCAGTTCTTC
d_call: -; v_call: TRBV30; clone_size: once; j_call: TRBJ2-5; cdr3_aa: CAWKTQGQETQYF; cdr3_nt: TGTGCCTGGAAGACACAGGGCCAAGAGACCCAGTACTTC
d_call: -; v_call: TRBV21-1; clone_size: -; j_call: TRBJ1-5; cdr3_aa: CASSSRTPQGRQPQHF; cdr3_nt: TGTGCCAGCAGCAGCCGTACCCCCCAGGGGAGACAGCCCCAGCATTTT
d_call: -; v_call: TRBV28; clone_size: -; j_call: TRBJ1-1; cdr3_aa: CASTQFAGGEYGTEAFF; cdr3_nt: TGTGCCAGCACCCAATTCGCCGGGGGGGAGTATGGCACTGAAGCTTTCTTT
d_call: -; v_call: TRBV5-1; clone_size: -; j_call: TRBJ2-7; cdr3_aa: CASSFGGVGTYEQYF; cdr3_nt: TGCGCCAGCAGCTTCGGGGGAGTGGGTACTTACGAGCAGTACTTC
d_call: -; v_call: TRBV5-1; clone_size: -; j_call: TRBJ2-4; cdr3_aa: CASSSSSAKNIQYF; cdr3_nt: TGCGCCAGCAGCTCCTCTAGCGCCAAAAACATTCAGTACTTC
d_call: -; v_call: TRBV3-1/TRBV3-2; clone_size: -; j_call: TRBJ2-2; cdr3_aa: CASSQDISRDAGELFF; cdr3_nt: TGTGCCAGCAGCCAAGATATTTCGCGGGACGCCGGGGAGCTGTTTTTT
d_call: TRBD2; v_call: TRBV11-2; clone_size: -; j_call: TRBJ2-5; cdr3_aa: CASRTTGGIETQYF; cdr3_nt: TGTGCCAGCAGAACGACGGGGGGAATAGAGACCCAGTACTTC
d_call: TRBD1; v_call: TRBV6-4; clone_size: once; j_call: TRBJ2-3; cdr3_aa: CASRVTGEDTQYF; cdr3_nt: TGTGCCAGCAGAGTGACAGGGGAAGATACGCAGTATTTT
d_call: TRBD2; v_call: TRBV4-1; clone_size: -; j_call: TRBJ2-2; cdr3_aa: CASSQPPLGAGERDTGELFF; cdr3_nt: TGCGCCAGCAGCCAACCTCCTCTTGGGGCGGGAGAAAGAGACACCGGGGAGCTGTTTTTT
d_call: TRBD2; v_call: TRBV7-9; clone_size: -; j_call: TRBJ2-7; cdr3_aa: CASSQGLVIEQYF; cdr3_nt: TGTGCCAGCAGCCAAGGACTAGTGATCGAGCAGTACTTC
d_call: TRBD2; v_call: TRBV7-9; clone_size: -; j_call: TRBJ2-1; cdr3_aa: CASSSTSGPHNEQFF; cdr3_nt: TGTGCCAGCAGTTCTACTAGCGGTCCTCACAATGAGCAGTTCTTC
d_call: -; v_call: TRBV29-1; clone_size: few; j_call: TRBJ2-1; cdr3_aa: CSVAGDGSNEQFF; cdr3_nt: TGCAGCGTTGCGGGGGATGGGTCCAATGAGCAGTTCTTC
d_call: -; v_call: TRBV12-3/TRBV12-4; clone_size: -; j_call: TRBJ1-3; cdr3_aa: CASSLSSGNTIYF; cdr3_nt: TGTGCCAGCAGCTTGAGCTCTGGAAACACCATATATTTT
d_call: -; v_call: TRBV5-1; clone_size: once; j_call: TRBJ2-6; cdr3_aa: CASSPSGANVLTF; cdr3_nt: TGCGCCAGCAGCCCTTCTGGGGCCAACGTCCTGACTTTC
d_call: TRBD1; v_call: TRBV11-1; clone_size: -; j_call: TRBJ2-3; cdr3_aa: CASSLQGAVSTDTQYF; cdr3_nt: TGTGCCAGCAGCTTACAGGGGGCGGTTAGCACAGATACGCAGTATTTT
d_call: -; v_call: TRBV12-3/TRBV12-4; clone_size: -; j_call: TRBJ2-4; cdr3_aa: CASSTGSIQYF; cdr3_nt: TGTGCCAGCAGTACAGGTTCCATTCAGTACTTC
d_call: -; v_call: TRBV19; clone_size: -; j_call: TRBJ1-5; cdr3_aa: CASSFPTGISNQPQHF; cdr3_nt: TGTGCCAGTAGTTTCCCGACAGGCATTAGCAATCAGCCCCAGCATTTT
d_call: -; v_call: TRBV10-3; clone_size: -; j_call: TRBJ2-7; cdr3_aa: CAARPWAGNYEQYF; cdr3_nt: TGTGCCGCCCGACCGTGGGCAGGGAACTACGAGCAGTACTTC
d_call: TRBD1; v_call: TRBV3-1/TRBV3-2; clone_size: once; j_call: TRBJ1-1; cdr3_aa: CASSQVIGTGVPEAFF; cdr3_nt: TGTGCCAGCAGCCAAGTGATCGGGACAGGGGTTCCTGAAGCTTTCTTT
d_call: -; v_call: TRBV12-5; clone_size: once; j_call: TRBJ2-1; cdr3_aa: CASGLNGGGWNEQFF; cdr3_nt: TGTGCTAGTGGTTTGAATGGCGGAGGGTGGAATGAGCAGTTCTTC
d_call: -; v_call: TRBV7-9; clone_size: -; j_call: TRBJ1-4; cdr3_aa: CASSLALSGTATNEKLFF; cdr3_nt: TGTGCCAGCAGCTTAGCGCTAAGTGGGACTGCAACTAATGAAAAACTGTTTTTT
d_call: -; v_call: TRBV7-3; clone_size: -; j_call: TRBJ2-7; cdr3_aa: CASSLNGDYEQYF; cdr3_nt: TGTGCCAGCAGCTTGAACGGGGACTACGAGCAGTACTTC
d_call: TRBD2; v_call: TRBV19; clone_size: -; j_call: TRBJ2-2; cdr3_aa: CASSWLWREGTNTGELFF; cdr3_nt: TGTGCCAGTAGCTGGCTGTGGCGGGAGGGCACTAACACCGGGGAGCTGTTTTTT
d_call: TRBD1; v_call: TRBV27; clone_size: -; j_call: TRBJ2-5; cdr3_aa: CASSPGTGAAYQETQYF; cdr3_nt: TGTGCCAGCAGTCCGGGGACAGGGGCCGCGTACCAAGAGACCCAGTACTTC
d_call: -; v_call: TRBV10-2; clone_size: few; j_call: TRBJ2-1; cdr3_aa: CASYHWGVYNEQFF; cdr3_nt: TGCGCCAGCTATCACTGGGGAGTCTACAATGAGCAGTTCTTC
d_call: TRBD1; v_call: TRBV5-1; clone_size: -; j_call: TRBJ2-2; cdr3_aa: CASSLGTGSPTGELFF; cdr3_nt: TGCGCCAGCAGCTTAGGGACAGGGAGTCCCACCGGGGAGCTGTTTTTT
d_call: -; v_call: TRBV19; clone_size: -; j_call: TRBJ1-5; cdr3_aa: CASSPSAGVNQPQHF; cdr3_nt: TGTGCCAGTAGCCCATCGGCAGGGGTCAATCAGCCCCAGCATTTT
d_call: -; v_call: TRBV7-2; clone_size: -; j_call: TRBJ2-3; cdr3_aa: CASSLRAGRGTDTQYF; cdr3_nt: TGTGCCAGCAGCTTAAGGGCGGGACGGGGCACAGATACGCAGTATTTT
d_call: TRBD1; v_call: TRBV19; clone_size: -; j_call: TRBJ1-5; cdr3_aa: CASSIGTGASGQPQHF; cdr3_nt: TGTGCCAGTAGTATTGGGACAGGGGCTTCGGGGCAGCCCCAGCATTTT
d_call: TRBD1; v_call: TRBV18; clone_size: -; j_call: TRBJ2-4; cdr3_aa: CASSPTGPQNIQYF; cdr3_nt: TGTGCCAGCTCACCGACAGGGCCCCAAAACATTCAGTACTTC
d_call: TRBD1; v_call: TRBV3-1/TRBV3-2; clone_size: -; j_call: TRBJ1-2; cdr3_aa: CASSQRTGTGAYGYTF; cdr3_nt: TGTGCCAGCAGCCAAAGAACCGGGACAGGGGCATATGGCTACACCTTC
d_call: -; v_call: TRBV27; clone_size: -; j_call: TRBJ2-3; cdr3_aa: CASSSGDTDTQYF; cdr3_nt: TGTGCCAGCAGTTCCGGGGATACAGATACGCAGTATTTT
d_call: -; v_call: TRBV18; clone_size: -; j_call: TRBJ2-1; cdr3_aa: CASSRTGTLSNEQFF; cdr3_nt: TGTGCCAGCTCACGTACAGGGACCCTTAGCAATGAGCAGTTCTTC
d_call: TRBD1; v_call: TRBV9; clone_size: -; j_call: TRBJ1-2; cdr3_aa: CASSGQLTGNYGYTF; cdr3_nt: TGTGCCAGCAGCGGGCAGTTGACAGGGAACTATGGCTACACCTTC
d_call: -; v_call: TRBV2; clone_size: -; j_call: TRBJ1-1; cdr3_aa: CASSDTPGPLNTEAFF; cdr3_nt: TGTGCCAGCAGCGATACACCAGGGCCACTGAACACTGAAGCTTTCTTT
d_call: TRBD2; v_call: TRBV7-9; clone_size: -; j_call: TRBJ2-4; cdr3_aa: CASSLELLAGENIQYF; cdr3_nt: TGTGCCAGCAGCTTAGAATTGCTAGCGGGGGAAAACATTCAGTACTTC
d_call: TRBD2; v_call: TRBV19; clone_size: -; j_call: TRBJ2-7; cdr3_aa: CASSIVTSGSVPVEQYF; cdr3_nt: TGTGCCAGTAGTATCGTAACTAGCGGGAGTGTGCCGGTCGAGCAGTACTTC
d_call: -; v_call: TRBV11-2; clone_size: -; j_call: TRBJ2-7; cdr3_aa: CASSPFRADSSYEQYF; cdr3_nt: TGTGCCAGCAGCCCCTTTAGAGCGGATAGCTCCTACGAGCAGTACTTC
d_call: TRBD1; v_call: TRBV3-1/TRBV3-2; clone_size: -; j_call: TRBJ2-6; cdr3_aa: CASSQTDRSWANVLTF; cdr3_nt: TGTGCCAGCAGCCAGACGGACAGGTCCTGGGCCAACGTCCTGACTTTC
d_call: -; v_call: TRBV28; clone_size: -; j_call: TRBJ2-5; cdr3_aa: CASSFLAGVLETQYF; cdr3_nt: TGTGCCAGCAGTTTTCTCGCAGGGGTCTTGGAGACCCAGTACTTC
d_call: -; v_call: TRBV5-1; clone_size: -; j_call: TRBJ2-1; cdr3_aa: CASSLESPGAYNEQFF; cdr3_nt: TGCGCCAGCAGCTTGGAGTCGCCGGGAGCCTACAATGAGCAGTTCTTC
d_call: -; v_call: TRBV3-1/TRBV3-2; clone_size: -; j_call: TRBJ1-2; cdr3_aa: CASSQDGQGGGYTF; cdr3_nt: TGTGCCAGCAGCCAAGATGGGCAGGGTGGTGGCTACACCTTC
d_call: TRBD1; v_call: TRBV28; clone_size: -; j_call: TRBJ1-1; cdr3_aa: CASSSRTGGAFF; cdr3_nt: TGTGCCAGCAGTTCTCGGACAGGCGGCGCTTTCTTT
d_call: TRBD1; v_call: TRBV27; clone_size: once; j_call: TRBJ2-2; cdr3_aa: CASRKQGSGELFF; cdr3_nt: TGTGCCAGCAGAAAACAGGGGTCGGGGGAGCTGTTTTTT
d_call: TRBD2; v_call: TRBV27; clone_size: -; j_call: TRBJ2-3; cdr3_aa: CASRLFSGRAADTQYF; cdr3_nt: TGTGCCAGCAGACTATTTAGCGGGAGGGCGGCAGATACGCAGTATTTT
d_call: -; v_call: TRBV24-1; clone_size: -; j_call: TRBJ2-7; cdr3_aa: CATSDSSRGSYEQYF; cdr3_nt: TGTGCCACCAGTGATTCCAGCAGGGGCTCCTACGAGCAGTACTTC
d_call: -; v_call: TRBV2; clone_size: once; j_call: TRBJ2-6; cdr3_aa: CASSTDADRPGANVLTF; cdr3_nt: TGTGCCAGCAGTACCGATGCTGACAGGCCTGGGGCCAACGTCCTGACTTTC
d_call: TRBD1; v_call: TRBV7-6; clone_size: few; j_call: TRBJ1-1; cdr3_aa: CASSPATGAGTEAFF; cdr3_nt: TGTGCCAGCAGCCCCGCGACAGGGGCTGGTACTGAAGCTTTCTTT
d_call: TRBD1; v_call: TRBV7-2; clone_size: -; j_call: TRBJ1-4; cdr3_aa: CASSWDRGFEKLFF; cdr3_nt: TGTGCCAGCAGCTGGGACAGGGGGTTTGAAAAACTGTTTTTT
d_call: -; v_call: TRBV4-1; clone_size: -; j_call: TRBJ2-2; cdr3_aa: CASSQELRYTGELFF; cdr3_nt: TGCGCCAGCAGCCAAGAATTACGGTACACCGGGGAGCTGTTTTTT
d_call: TRBD2; v_call: TRBV5-1; clone_size: few; j_call: TRBJ2-7; cdr3_aa: CASSFIAGDSYEQYF; cdr3_nt: TGCGCCAGCAGCTTTATAGCGGGCGACTCCTACGAGCAGTACTTC
d_call: TRBD2; v_call: TRBV4-1; clone_size: -; j_call: TRBJ2-1; cdr3_aa: CASSHLLFAGGLNEQFF; cdr3_nt: TGCGCCAGCAGCCACCTTCTATTTGCGGGAGGGCTCAATGAGCAGTTCTTC
d_call: -; v_call: TRBV11-3; clone_size: -; j_call: TRBJ2-3; cdr3_aa: CASSLGQNTDTQYF; cdr3_nt: TGTGCCAGCAGCCTCGGACAGAACACAGATACGCAGTATTTT
d_call: -; v_call: TRBV2; clone_size: -; j_call: TRBJ2-5; cdr3_aa: CASSEAHRLGETQYF; cdr3_nt: TGTGCCAGCAGTGAAGCGCACAGGCTGGGCGAGACCCAGTACTTC
d_call: -; v_call: TRBV19; clone_size: -; j_call: TRBJ1-5; cdr3_aa: CASSIRYRERGNQPQHF; cdr3_nt: TGTGCCAGTAGTATACGCTACAGGGAAAGGGGCAATCAGCCCCAGCATTTT
d_call: -; v_call: TRBV27; clone_size: -; j_call: TRBJ2-7; cdr3_aa: CASSLGRSLYEQYF; cdr3_nt: TGTGCCAGCAGTTTGGGGCGGAGCCTCTACGAGCAGTACTTC